The 20 T cell receptor beta chains below were found in one sample sequenced in a study of shared clonotypes between healthy human individuals. The repertoire was sequenced with immunoSEQ multiplex PCR; TCRdb's copy has only in-frame clones and lacks some. Of roughly 810,000 clones listed, 96% are singletons. CD8 cells regarded as naive lacked CD45RO, were positively chosen for CCR7, and omitted terminally differentiated effector memory CD45RA+ cells. The sample consisted of naive CD8+ T cells sorted from blood. Receptors originate from a young man in good health.

V usage is TRBV6-1 and J usage is TRBJ2-7; D is undetermined. V was clipped by 6 bases and J by 2 bases, with 11 bases between them. This CDR3 comprises 13 residues. Per the germline V gene, CDR1 is MNHNS and CDR2 is SASEGT. In DNA, the CDR3 is TGTGCCAGCAGGGTACCGGCTACCTACGAGCAGTACTTC. Translated, it gives CASRVPATYEQYF.

This chain joins TRBV25-1 and TRBJ2-3; 10 bases agree with TRBD2. The CDR3 length is 17 residues. The J segment lost 2 bases and the V segment lost 7 bases, leaving 12 bases of the junction unmatched. CDR1 and CDR2 from the germline V gene are MGHDK and SYGVNS. CDR3 in DNA: TGTGCCAGCACTACTAAACTAGCGGGATACTCCACAGATACGCAGTATTTT. Translation: CASTTKLAGYSTDTQYF.

As for this clone: Other DNA sequences in the sample encode the same CDR3. This rearrangement joins TRBV29-1 to TRBJ2-1, with TRBD2 identical over 10 bases. CDR3 length: 13 residues. Germline loops: CDR1 SQVTM, CDR2 ANQGSEA. The trim removed 4 bases at V and 5 bases at J, leaving 2 bases unmatched. This chain's CDR3 is CSVGLAGDNEQFF. DNA for the CDR3: TGCAGCGTTGGACTAGCGGGTGACAATGAGCAGTTCTTC.

DNA of the CDR3: TGTGCCACCAGCAGAGAGGGACGGGGCCAAGAGACCCAGTACTTC. This gives the protein CATSREGRGQETQYF. This chain joins TRBV15 and TRBJ2-5; the D gene could be TRBD1 or TRBD2 (5 bases each). The V gene lost 0 bases and the J gene lost 1 base, with 9 bases spanning the gap. This CDR3 spans 15 amino acids. From germline, CDR1 is LNHNV and CDR2 YYDKDF (reference sequence).

V and J are TRBV12-5 and TRBJ2-2; 9 bases are a match to TRBD1. The CDR3 contains 15 residues. Germline trimming cut 6 bases from V and 6 bases from J; bases unmatched to any gene: 8. Germline V lookup: CDR1 LGHNT, CDR2 FRNRAP. The CDR3 reads CASGLTGGYPGELFF. The CDR3 nucleotides read TGTGCTAGTGGCTTGACAGGGGGTTATCCCGGGGAGCTGTTTTTT.

This chain joins TRBV10-3 and TRBJ2-7; D could derive from TRBD1 or TRBD2 (6 bases each). Germline CDR1 ENHRY, CDR2 SYGVKD. V lost 2 bases to trimming and J lost 4 bases, with 12 bases between them. The CDR3 length is 14 residues. The CDR3 nucleotides read TGTGCCATCAGTGAGGAGGGGGAGGTTTACGAGCAGTACTTC. Its protein product is CAISEEGEVYEQYF.

This sequence joins TRBV27 and TRBJ1-1; the match to TRBD1 covers 8 bases. The germline CDR1 and CDR2 sequences are MNHEY and SMNVEV (reference sequence). Trimming cost V 7 bases and J 0 bases; bases outside gene matches: 7. This CDR3 spans 15 amino acids. CDR3 residues: CASNSAGGLNTEAFF. The CDR3 region has the DNA TGTGCCAGCAATAGTGCAGGGGGCTTGAACACTGAAGCTTTCTTT.

The V and J genes are TRBV6-5 and TRBJ2-5; 11 bases map to TRBD1. The J segment lost 5 bases and the V segment lost 2 bases, leaving 4 bases of the junction unmatched. CDR3 length equals 15 residues. CDR1 and CDR2 from the germline V gene are MNHEY and SVGAGI. CDR3 amino acids: CASSYGGQGGETQYF. The CDR3 DNA is TGTGCCAGCAGTTACGGGGGACAGGGGGGGGAGACCCAGTACTTC.

The rearrangement links TRBV27 to TRBJ2-7, with TRBD2 matching over 13 bases. Germline V lookup: CDR1 MNHEY, CDR2 SMNVEV (reference sequence). Unmatched junction bases numbered 11, after V lost 5 bases and J lost 7 bases. CDR3 length equals 16 residues. The chain's CDR3 is CASSPLRTSGSGEQYF. As DNA, the CDR3 is TGTGCCAGCAGTCCTCTCCGGACTAGCGGGAGTGGGGAGCAGTACTTC.

The J gene is TRBJ2-5, the V gene TRBV27, with D possibly being TRBD2 (6 bases). The CDR3 is 14 amino acids. The germline CDR1 and CDR2 sequences are MNHEY and SMNVEV (reference sequence). Trimming stripped 0 bases from V and 4 bases from J, with 9 bases between. CDR3 in amino acids: CASSLSFGGETQYF. The CDR3 region has the DNA TGTGCCAGCAGTTTATCGTTCGGGGGAGAGACCCAGTACTTC.

The chain carries TRBV28 and TRBJ2-7, with 12 bases fitting TRBD1. V lost 6 bases, J lost 7 bases, and 10 bases stayed unmatched. Germline-derived CDR1 and CDR2 are MDHEN and SYDVKM. The CDR3 has 15 amino acids. CDR3 sequence reads: CASRARDRGRLEQYF. The CDR3 DNA follows: TGTGCCAGCAGGGCTCGGGACAGGGGGCGTCTTGAGCAGTACTTC.

The V gene is TRBV11-2, the J gene TRBJ1-2; TRBD1 matches 7 bases. The germline CDR1 and CDR2 sequences are SGHAT and FQNNGV. With V trimmed by 7 bases and J by 8 bases, 7 bases remained unmatched. CDR3 size: 12 residues. DNA for the CDR3: TGTGCCAGCACCGAAGGGGGCAGCGGCTACACCTTC. It encodes CASTEGGSGYTF.

This chain uses TRBV16 with TRBJ1-1; D not certain. Trimming left V 4 bases short and J 0 bases short, with 9 bases between. The CDR3 loop spans 14 amino acids. Germline CDR1 reads KGHSY; CDR2 reads FQNENV. CDR3 nucleotides: TGTGCCAGCAGCCGAAGGAAGATGAACACTGAAGCTTTCTTT. Its translation: CASSRRKMNTEAFF.

CDR3 in DNA: TGTGCCAGCAGCCTCACCCCCGGGGTTGAGCAGTTCTTC. Its translation is CASSLTPGVEQFF. The genes are TRBV11-3 and TRBJ2-1, with a possible D match to TRBD2 (5 bases). Trimming stripped 5 bases from V and 9 bases from J, with 14 bases between. CDR1 and CDR2 (germline): SGHNT, YENEEA. This CDR3 is built from 13 residues.

The rearrangement links TRBV5-1 to TRBJ2-3; 7 bases are shared with TRBD1. The CDR3 is made up of 14 amino acids. Germline lookup yields CDR1 SGHRS and CDR2 YFSETQ. V lost 3 bases, J lost 4 bases, and 5 bases stayed unmatched. CDR3 loop: CASSSRQGPDTQYF. The CDR3 DNA follows: TGCGCCAGCAGCTCAAGACAGGGCCCAGATACGCAGTATTTT.

The genes are TRBV7-9 and TRBJ2-2, with D perhaps matching TRBD1 (5 bases). The CDR3 spans 15 residues. The germline CDR1 and CDR2 sequences are SEHNR and FQNEAQ (reference sequence). V lost 5 bases and J 1 base, leaving 11 bases between the germline ends. The CDR3 nucleotides are TGTGCCAGCAGCCCAAGGACACTGAACACCGGGGAGCTGTTTTTT. Its protein is CASSPRTLNTGELFF.

This CDR3 is CASSALGTPTTNEKLFF. CDR3 in DNA: TGTGCCAGCAGCGCCCTCGGGACACCGACAACTAATGAAAAACTGTTTTTT. The chain links TRBV9 to TRBJ1-4, with a weak D call TRBD1 (6 bases). V was cut by 3 bases and J by 0 bases, with 15 bases left in between. The CDR3 sequence is 17 residues long. The germline gives CDR1 SGDLS, CDR2 YYNGEE.

This clone has only one observation. The chain recombines TRBV9 with TRBJ2-2; 7 nucleotides agree with TRBD2. Trimming removed 1 base from V and 5 bases from J; junction bases left unmatched: 8. The CDR3 contains 16 residues. CDR1 and CDR2 (germline): SGDLS, YYNGEE. The CDR3 here is CASSVNQRDTTGELFF. The DNA of the CDR3 is TGTGCCAGCAGCGTAAACCAGCGGGATACAACCGGGGAGCTGTTTTTT.

This chain uses TRBV7-9 with TRBJ2-7; D may be TRBD1 or TRBD2 (5 bases each). The germline gives CDR1 SEHNR, CDR2 FQNEAQ (reference sequence). This CDR3 is built from 16 residues. Trimming left V 0 bases short and J 5 bases short, with 17 bases between. The CDR3 reads CASSLATGIEGNEQYF. The DNA of the CDR3 is TGTGCCAGCAGCTTAGCGACGGGGATAGAGGGGAACGAGCAGTACTTC. The variable domain in full, with the rest retrieved from reference TRBV7-9 and TRBJ2-7, is DTGVSQNPRHKITKRGQNVTFRCDPISEHNRLYWYRQTLGQGPEFLTYFQNEAQLEKSRLLSDRFSAERPKGSFSTLEIQRTEQGDSAMYLCASSLATGIEGNEQYFGPGTRLTVT.

The chain couples TRBV28 to TRBJ1-2, with D perhaps matching TRBD1 (5 bases). V was cut by 6 bases and J by 4 bases, with 9 bases left in between. This CDR3 is built from 12 residues. From germline, CDR1 is MDHEN and CDR2 SYDVKM. The CDR3 DNA follows: TGTGCCAGCAGCCGTGGGGGCTATGGCTACACCTTC. Translating gives CASSRGGYGYTF.